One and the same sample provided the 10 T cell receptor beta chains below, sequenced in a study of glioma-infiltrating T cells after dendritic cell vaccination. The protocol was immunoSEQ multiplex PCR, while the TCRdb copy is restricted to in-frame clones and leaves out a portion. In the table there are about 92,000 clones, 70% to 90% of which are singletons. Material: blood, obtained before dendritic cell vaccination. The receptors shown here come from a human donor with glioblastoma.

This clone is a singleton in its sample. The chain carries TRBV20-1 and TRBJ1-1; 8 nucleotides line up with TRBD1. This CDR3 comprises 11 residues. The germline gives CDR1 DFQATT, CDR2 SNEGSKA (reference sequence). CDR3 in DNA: TGCAGACGACAGGGGTGGTCTGAAGCTTTCTTT. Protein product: CRRQGWSEAFF.

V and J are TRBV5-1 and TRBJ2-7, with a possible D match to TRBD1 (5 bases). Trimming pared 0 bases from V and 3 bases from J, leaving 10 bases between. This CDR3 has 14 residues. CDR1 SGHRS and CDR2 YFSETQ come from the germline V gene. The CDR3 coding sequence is TGCGCCAGCAGCTTGGCCCGACAGAACTACGAGCAGTACTTC. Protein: CASSLARQNYEQYF.

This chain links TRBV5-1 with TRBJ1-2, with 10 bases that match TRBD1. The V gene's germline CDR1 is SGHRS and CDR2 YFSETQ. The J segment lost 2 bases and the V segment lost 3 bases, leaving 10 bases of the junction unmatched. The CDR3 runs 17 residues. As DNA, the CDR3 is TGCGCCAGCAGCTCACCGAACAGACAGGGGGCGAACTATGGCTACACCTTC. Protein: CASSSPNRQGANYGYTF.

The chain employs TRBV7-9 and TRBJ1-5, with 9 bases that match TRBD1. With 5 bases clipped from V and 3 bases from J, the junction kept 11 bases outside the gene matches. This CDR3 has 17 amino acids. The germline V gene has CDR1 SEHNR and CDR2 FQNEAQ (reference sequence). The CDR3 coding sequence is TGTGCCAGCAGCCGACAGGGGGTAGGCAGTCTCAATCAGCCCCAGCATTTT. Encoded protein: CASSRQGVGSLNQPQHF.

The CDR3 coding sequence is TGTGCCAGTAATATCCCGGGAAATCAGCCCCAGCATTTT. This gives the protein CASNIPGNQPQHF. The chain recombines TRBV19 with TRBJ1-5; no reliable D call. The germline V gene encodes CDR1 LNHDA and CDR2 SQIVND (reference sequence). The germline V and J ends were trimmed by 7 bases and 4 bases, with 11 bases remaining between them. The CDR3 sequence is 13 residues long.

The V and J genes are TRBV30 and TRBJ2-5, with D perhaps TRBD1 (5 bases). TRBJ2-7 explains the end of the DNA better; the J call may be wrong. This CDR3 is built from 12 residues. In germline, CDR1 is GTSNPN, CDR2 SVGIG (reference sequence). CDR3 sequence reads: CAWSSDTYEQYF. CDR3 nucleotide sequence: TGTGCCTGGAGTTCGGACACCTACGAGCAGTACTTC.

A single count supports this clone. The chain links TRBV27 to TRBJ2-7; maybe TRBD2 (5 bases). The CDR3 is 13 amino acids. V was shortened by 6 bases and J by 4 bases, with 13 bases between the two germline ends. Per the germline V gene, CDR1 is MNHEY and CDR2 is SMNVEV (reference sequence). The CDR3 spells CASRPEVMYEQYF. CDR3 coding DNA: TGTGCCAGCAGGCCGGAGGTTATGTACGAGCAGTACTTC.

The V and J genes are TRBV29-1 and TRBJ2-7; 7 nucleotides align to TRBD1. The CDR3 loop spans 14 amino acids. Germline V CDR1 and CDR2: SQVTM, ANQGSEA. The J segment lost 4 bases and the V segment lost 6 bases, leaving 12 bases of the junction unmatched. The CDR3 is CSVGRQGVGYEQYF. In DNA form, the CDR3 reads TGCAGCGTCGGCCGACAGGGAGTAGGTTACGAGCAGTACTTC.

The CDR3 nucleotides read TGTGCCGGAGGACGGGACTATAATTCACCCCTCCACTTT. This translates into CAGGRDYNSPLHF. The chain employs TRBV7-9 and TRBJ1-6; D call uncertain. The CDR3 has 13 residues. V lost 11 bases to trimming and J lost 3 bases, with 11 bases between them. Germline CDR1 is SEHNR and CDR2 is FQNEAQ (reference sequence).

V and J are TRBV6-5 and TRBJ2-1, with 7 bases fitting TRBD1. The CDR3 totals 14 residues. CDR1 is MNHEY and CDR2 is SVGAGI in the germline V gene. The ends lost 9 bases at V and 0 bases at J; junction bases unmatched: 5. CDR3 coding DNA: TGTGCCAGTTTTAAGGGGGCCTCCTACAATGAGCAGTTCTTC. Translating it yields CASFKGASYNEQFF.